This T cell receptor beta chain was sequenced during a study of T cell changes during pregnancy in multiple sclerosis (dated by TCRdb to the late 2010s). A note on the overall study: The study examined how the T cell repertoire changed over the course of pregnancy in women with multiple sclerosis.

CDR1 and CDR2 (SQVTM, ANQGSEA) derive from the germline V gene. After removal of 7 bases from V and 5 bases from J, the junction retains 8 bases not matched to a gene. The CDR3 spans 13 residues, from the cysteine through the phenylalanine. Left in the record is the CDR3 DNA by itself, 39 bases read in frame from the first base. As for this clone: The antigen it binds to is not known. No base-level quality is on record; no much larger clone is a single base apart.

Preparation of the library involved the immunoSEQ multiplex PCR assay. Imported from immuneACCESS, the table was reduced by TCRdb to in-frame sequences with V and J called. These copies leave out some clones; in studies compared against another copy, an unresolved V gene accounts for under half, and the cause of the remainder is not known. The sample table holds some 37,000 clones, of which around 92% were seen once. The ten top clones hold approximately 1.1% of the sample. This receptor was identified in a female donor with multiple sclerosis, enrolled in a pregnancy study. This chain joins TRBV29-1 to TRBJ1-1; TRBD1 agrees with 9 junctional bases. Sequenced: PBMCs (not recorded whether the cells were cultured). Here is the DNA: TGCAGCGCCCTTGGACAGGGGTCAACTGAAGCTTTCTTT. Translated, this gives CSALGQGSTEAFF.